The sequence of this T cell receptor (beta chain) was determined in a study of T cell repertoires in aging, cancer and after chemotherapy. Overall study: Glioblastoma patients receiving temozolomide-based therapy gave paired samples before and after chemotherapy.

CDR1 and CDR2 from the germline V gene are LNHDA and SQIVND (reference sequence). With 6 bases removed from V and 3 bases from J, the gap between germline ends came to 14 bases. The CDR3 is made up of 15 amino acids. The template was genomic DNA from peripheral blood, not RNA. This clonotype counts as large. TRB rearrangements spanning V, D and J were amplified using mixed TRB-A/B primers. TCRdb re-called the multiplex PCR reads with MiXCR, one entry per CDR3 protein. The table lists 1,000 or so distinct CDR3 sequences, 20% of them singletons. V gene TRBV19 combines with J gene TRBJ2-2; D is possibly TRBD1 (6 bases). Sequencing used blood. This TCR was recovered from a human donor with a solid tumor. The CDR3 coding sequence is TGTGCCAGTAGAAAACAGGGAGCTTACACCGGGGAGCTGTTTTTT. As protein: CASRKQGAYTGELFF.